Below are 15 T cell receptor beta chains sequenced from a single sample in a study of follicular helper T cells after annual influenza vaccination. Only in-frame clones appear in the TCRdb table, and some are missing; sequencing was by immunoSEQ multiplex PCR. The sample lists about 10,000 clones; roughly 80% were seen once. Time point reported: 2015-2016 season, pre-vaccination. The input for sequencing was CXCR5+ CD38- circulating T follicular helper cells from blood, taken on the day of influenza vaccination. Indicated subset: circulating Tfh, non-naive CD4+CXCR5+PD-1+ (ICOS+CD38+ or ICOS-CD38-). The receptors come from an adult who received the influenza vaccine.

In its sample, this clone was seen a few times. V gene TRBV9 combines with J gene TRBJ2-3, with D perhaps matching TRBD2 (6 bases). The germline V gene encodes CDR1 SGDLS and CDR2 YYNGEE. Trimming cost V 0 bases and J 6 bases, with 14 bases left between them. The CDR3 has 15 amino acids. The CDR3: CASSVEYRRADTQYF. CDR3 bases: TGTGCCAGCAGCGTAGAATATAGGAGGGCGGATACGCAGTATTTT.

The rearrangement links TRBV20-1 to TRBJ2-5; no clear D. The CDR3 runs 11 residues. Germline loops: CDR1 DFQATT, CDR2 SNEGSKA (reference sequence). Trimming cost V 5 bases and J 2 bases, with 6 bases left between them. The CDR3 DNA reads TGCAGTGCTCCCGCACAAGAGACCCAGTACTTC. As protein: CSAPAQETQYF.

This clone was seen only a few times. The chain has TRBV7-2 and TRBJ1-2, with TRBD1 matching 8 bases. This CDR3 has 14 amino acids. CDR1 and CDR2 (germline): SGHTA, FQGNSA. After removal of 5 bases from V and 2 bases from J, the junction contained 4 bases not matched to a gene. The CDR3 DNA reads TGTGCCAGCAGCGCGGGACAGGAGAACTATGGCTACACCTTC. Its translation is CASSAGQENYGYTF.

This clone was seen just once. The chain combines TRBV5-6 with TRBJ2-5, with D unresolved. V was clipped by 1 base and J by 1 base, with 5 bases between them. CDR1 and CDR2 from the germline V gene are SGHDT and YYEEEE. The CDR3 runs to 13 residues. For the CDR3, the DNA is TGTGCCAGCAGCTTGACTTCCCAAGAGACCCAGTACTTC. It specifies CASSLTSQETQYF.

This clone was recorded only once. The chain combines TRBV6-1 with TRBJ2-3, with 10 bases lining up with TRBD2. The CDR3 consists of 17 residues. Trimming removed 2 bases from V and 0 bases from J; junction bases left unmatched: 5. CDR1 MNHNS and CDR2 SASEGT come from the germline V gene. The CDR3 DNA is TGTGCCAGCAGTGAAATCCCAGCGGGAGGGAGCACAGATACGCAGTATTTT. It specifies CASSEIPAGGSTDTQYF.

This chain uses TRBV27 with TRBJ1-5; D is unclear. The CDR3 loop spans 15 amino acids. V lost 5 bases and J 10 bases, leaving 21 bases between the germline ends. Germline V gives CDR1 MNHEY, CDR2 SMNVEV (reference sequence). CDR3 nucleotides: TGTGCCAGCAGTCCCGATACCGACGATATCGTCCCCCAGCATTTT. This gives the protein CASSPDTDDIVPQHF.

The chain's CDR3 is CASRPGGNYGYTF. Here the CDR3 DNA reads TGTGCCAGCAGGCCGGGGGGGAACTATGGCTACACCTTC. The chain has TRBV28 and TRBJ1-2, with D possibly being TRBD1 (5 bases). Germline V gene data show CDR1 as MDHEN and CDR2 as SYDVKM. Trimming cost V 6 bases and J 2 bases, with 10 bases left between them. The CDR3 is made up of 13 amino acids.

J is TRBJ1-6 and V is TRBV18; 8 nucleotides agree with TRBD1. The CDR3 consists of 14 residues. Germline V gives CDR1 KGHSH, CDR2 LQKENI. The junction had 8 bases not matched to a gene; V was cut back by 2 bases and J by 14 bases. The CDR3 DNA is TGTGCCAGCTCACCAGGGACAGGCGAGAAGGCCCTCCACTTT. Its translation is CASSPGTGEKALHF.

V and J are TRBV7-2 and TRBJ1-2, with a tentative D call TRBD1 (6 bases). This CDR3 spans 14 amino acids. The V and J ends lost 1 base and 7 bases respectively, with 13 bases between them. Germline V CDR1 and CDR2: SGHTA, FQGNSA. As DNA, the CDR3 is TGTGCCAGCAGCTTAGAGGCGGGGGCGGCTGGCTACACCTTC. It encodes CASSLEAGAAGYTF.

This chain joins TRBV6-4 and TRBJ2-7, with D possibly being TRBD2 (5 bases). This CDR3 is built from 11 residues. CDR1 is MRHNA, CDR2 SNTAGT, per germline. The CDR3 bases are TGTGGCTATCGGGGTTTGCACGAGCAGTACTTC. Encoded protein: CGYRGLHEQYF.

This clone came up once. The V and J genes are TRBV7-8 and TRBJ1-5; D possibly corresponds to TRBD1 (6 bases). Germline assignment: CDR1 SGHVS and CDR2 FQNEAQ. The CDR3 is made up of 15 amino acids. V lost 5 bases and J 3 bases, leaving 14 bases between the germline ends. CDR3 amino acids: CASSQGSADNQPQHF. The DNA of the CDR3 is TGTGCCAGCAGCCAGGGGTCGGCAGACAATCAGCCCCAGCATTTT.

V gene TRBV4-1 combines with J gene TRBJ2-3, with D perhaps given as TRBD1 or TRBD2 (5 bases each). V lost 0 bases and J lost 4, with 11 bases in between. The V gene's germline CDR1 is MGHRA and CDR2 YSYEKL. The CDR3 is 15 residues long. The CDR3 here is CASSQEAARADTQYF. CDR3 sequence (DNA): TGCGCCAGCAGCCAAGAAGCGGCCAGGGCAGATACGCAGTATTTT.

The V and J genes are TRBV5-1 and TRBJ2-3; 13 bases are shared with TRBD2. CDR1 SGHRS and CDR2 YFSETQ come from the germline V gene. J gave up 2 bases and V 4 bases, and 4 bases lay outside the gene matches. The CDR3 runs 16 residues. CDR3 nucleotide sequence: TGCGCCAGCAGCGCCGGGACTAGCGGGACCACAGATACGCAGTATTTT. Translating gives CASSAGTSGTTDTQYF.

The J gene is TRBJ2-6, the V gene TRBV6-4; D call uncertain. V was cut by 3 bases and J by 4 bases, with 7 bases left in between. Looked up from germline, CDR1 is MRHNA and CDR2 is SNTAGT. The CDR3 covers 14 residues. The CDR3 here is CASSEGSGANVLTF. CDR3 DNA: TGTGCCAGCAGTGAGGGGTCCGGGGCCAACGTCCTGACTTTC.

The chain employs TRBV11-3 and TRBJ2-1; D not certain. Trimming pared 5 bases from V and 10 bases from J, leaving 12 bases between. The CDR3 has 12 amino acids. Germline CDR1 SGHNT, CDR2 YENEEA. This CDR3 is CASSAKGNEQFF. The CDR3 bases are TGTGCCAGCAGCGCTAAGGGCAACGAGCAGTTCTTC.